These 26 T cell receptor beta chains came from one sample sequenced in a study of CD8+CD57+ T cells in acquired aplastic anemia (dated by TCRdb to 2016 to 2019). Patients chosen for sequencing had shown expansion of CD8+CD57+ cells by flow cytometry. The run used an Illumina HiSeq 2000. TCR beta VDJ combination and CDR3 sequence profiling used genomic DNA as the template. TCRdb trimmed the raw reads at Q25, called clones with MiXCR and kept productive beta chains. Records with the same CDR3 protein are collapsed into one entry carrying the most frequent genes and DNA. The sample records approximately 57,000 distinct CDR3 sequences, about 56% of which are singletons. The top ten clones comprise approximately 15% of the sample. The sample comprised sorted CD4+, CD8+, or CD8+CD57+ T cells (not recorded which) from PBMCs. These receptors all come from a human donor with aplastic anemia.

There are many counts of this clonotype. The chain couples TRBV9 to TRBJ2-2; no definite D call. CDR1 is SGDLS and CDR2 is YYNGEE in the germline V gene. V gave up 1 base and J gave up 4 bases, with 2 bases separating them. This CDR3 spans 12 amino acids. The CDR3 DNA follows: TGTGCCAGCAGCGTATTCACCGGGGAGCTGTTTTTT. Translating it yields CASSVFTGELFF.

CDR3: CASRADRSSYNSPLHF. The CDR3 nucleotides read TGCGCCAGCAGGGCCGACAGGAGCTCCTATAATTCACCCCTCCACTTT. This chain uses TRBV10-1 with TRBJ1-6; TRBD1 might be the D (6 bases). The CDR3 length is 16 residues. V was pared by 6 bases and J by 0 bases, with 12 bases between. Per the germline V gene, CDR1 is WNHNN and CDR2 is SYGVQD (reference sequence).

The V gene is TRBV5-1, the J gene TRBJ1-4; TRBD1 might be the D (5 bases). Germline V gene data show CDR1 as SGHRS and CDR2 as YFSETQ. The CDR3 has 13 amino acids. V lost 4 bases and J 5 bases, leaving 9 bases between the germline ends. The CDR3 DNA is TGCGCCAGCAGCGACAGCCTAAATGAAAAACTGTTTTTT. Encoded protein: CASSDSLNEKLFF. The whole variable domain, remainder taken from reference TRBV5-1 and TRBJ1-4, is KAGVTQTPRYLIKTRGQQVTLSCSPISGHRSVSWYQQTPGQGLQFLFEYFSETQRNKGNFPGRFSGRQFSNSRSEMNVSTLELGDSALYLCASSDSLNEKLFFGSGTQLSVL.

The chain couples TRBV7-2 to TRBJ1-2; D not resolved. The CDR3 loop spans 12 amino acids. Germline CDR1 reads SGHTA; CDR2 reads FQGNSA. V dropped 11 bases and J dropped 4 bases, with 14 bases sitting between them. The CDR3 here is CAWSLTGYGYTF. The CDR3 bases are TGTGCCTGGAGTCTAACGGGCTATGGCTACACCTTC. The full variable domain, in which reference TRBV7-2 and TRBJ1-2 provide the parts outside the CDR3, is GAGVSQSPSNKVTEKGKDVELRCDPISGHTALYWYRQSLGQGLEFLIYFQGNSAPDKSGLPSDRFSAERTGGSVSTLTIQRTQQEDSAVYLCAWSLTGYGYTFGSGTRLTVV.

There are many counts of this clonotype. This chain links TRBV9 with TRBJ2-2; 10 bases agree with TRBD1. In germline, CDR1 is SGDLS, CDR2 YYNGEE. There are 14 residues in the CDR3. The J segment lost 4 bases and the V segment lost 5 bases, leaving 2 bases of the junction unmatched. CDR3: CASSGTGVTGELFF. The CDR3 nucleotides are TGTGCCAGCAGTGGGACAGGGGTCACCGGGGAGCTGTTTTTT.

CDR3 sequence: CSVVGQLNYGYTF. CDR3 coding DNA: TGCAGCGTCGTGGGACAGCTTAACTATGGCTACACCTTC. The V and J genes are TRBV29-1 and TRBJ1-2; 7 nucleotides line up with TRBD1. Losses at the gene ends were 6 bases for V and 1 base for J; bases not matched to a gene: 5. The CDR3 totals 13 residues. Germline CDR1 SQVTM, CDR2 ANQGSEA.

This clonotype has ten or more counts. The chain combines TRBV2 with TRBJ1-2, with TRBD1 matching over 8 bases. The ends lost 5 bases at V and 4 bases at J; junction bases unmatched: 12. This CDR3 region has 16 residues. CDR1 and CDR2 from the germline V gene are SNHLY and FYNNEI. The CDR3 bases are TGTGCCAGCAGTAACGCCGGGACAGGTTTCCGCTATGGCTACACCTTC. The encoded protein is CASSNAGTGFRYGYTF.

This clonotype was detected only once. The chain is built from TRBV29-1 and TRBJ1-2; D unclear. Germline CDR1 reads SQVTM; CDR2 reads ANQGSEA. CDR3 length equals 12 residues. Trimming stripped 4 bases from V and 2 bases from J, with 8 bases between. CDR3 DNA: TGCAGCGTTGTTGAGAGAAACTATGGCTACACCTTC. It yields the protein CSVVERNYGYTF.

The genes are TRBV20-1 and TRBJ2-1; possibly TRBD1 or TRBD2 for D (5 bases each). Trimming pared 2 bases from V and 5 bases from J, leaving 16 bases between. The V gene's germline CDR1 is DFQATT and CDR2 SNEGSKA (reference sequence). CDR3 size: 15 residues. CDR3 in amino acids: CSARRRDQDHNEQFF. The CDR3 nucleotides read TGCAGTGCTAGAAGAAGGGACCAGGACCACAATGAGCAGTTCTTC.

The V and J genes are TRBV3-1 and TRBJ2-5; 7 bases align to TRBD2. V lost 3 bases and J lost 7; bases outside the gene matches: 20. CDR3 length: 18 amino acids. Germline values: CDR1 LGHDT, CDR2 YNNKEL (reference sequence). CDR3 sequence: CASSHDPGLHPLGGTQYF. CDR3 nucleotides: TGTGCCAGCAGCCATGATCCGGGACTACATCCCCTGGGTGGGACCCAGTACTTC.

This clonotype has a count of ten or more. V gene TRBV3-1 combines with J gene TRBJ2-2; D unclear. The germline gives CDR1 LGHDT, CDR2 YNNKEL (reference sequence). V dropped 2 bases and J dropped 4 bases, with 2 bases sitting between them. The CDR3 runs to 12 residues. As DNA, the CDR3 is TGTGCCAGCAGCCAAAGCACCGGGGAGCTGTTTTTT. Its protein product is CASSQSTGELFF.

This clonotype was found many times. The chain links TRBV6-2 or TRBV6-3 to TRBJ2-1; D remains ambiguous. There are 16 residues in the CDR3. CDR1 MNHEY and CDR2 SVGEGT come from the germline V gene. Trimming pared 5 bases from V and 0 bases from J, leaving 14 bases between. CDR3: CASSPSGESSYNEQFF. The CDR3 coding sequence is TGTGCCAGCAGTCCCTCGGGCGAGAGCTCCTACAATGAGCAGTTCTTC.

V and J are TRBV24-1 and TRBJ1-2; 7 nucleotides agree with TRBD1. The length of the CDR3 is 12 residues. Trimming took 4 bases from V and 5 from J; bases not matched to a gene: 0. Germline CDR1 KGHDR, CDR2 SFDVKD. CDR3 bases: TGTGCCACCAGTGAGACAGGGTATGGCTACACCTTC. Protein product: CATSETGYGYTF.

The genes are TRBV20-1 and TRBJ1-5; D gene unclear. Trimming shortened V by 5 bases and J by 0 bases, and 8 bases separated the two germline ends. The CDR3 is made up of 13 amino acids. Germline lookup yields CDR1 DFQATT and CDR2 SNEGSKA (reference sequence). The CDR3 is CSAEIDSNQPQHF. The CDR3 DNA is TGCAGTGCTGAGATTGATAGCAATCAGCCCCAGCATTTT.

This clonotype has just a few counts. The chain combines TRBV7-8 with TRBJ1-1; D gene ambiguous. V was trimmed by 6 bases and J by 4 bases, leaving 12 bases between them. Germline V gene data show CDR1 as SGHVS and CDR2 as FQNEAQ. CDR3 length: 13 amino acids. CDR3 sequence reads: CASSYWSGTEAFF. The CDR3 DNA reads as TGTGCCAGCAGTTACTGGAGCGGCACTGAAGCTTTCTTT.

This clonotype was seen at least ten times. V and J are TRBV24-1 and TRBJ2-1; TRBD1 agrees at 8 bases. V lost 7 bases and J lost 8; bases outside the gene matches: 6. The CDR3 runs to 13 residues. CDR1 and CDR2 from the germline V gene are KGHDR and SFDVKD. The DNA for the CDR3 is TGTGCCACCAGGGACAGGGTCTCAGATGAGCAGTTCTTC. Protein sequence: CATRDRVSDEQFF.

The chain employs TRBV9 and TRBJ2-1; no clear D. V dropped 0 bases and J dropped 0 bases, with 13 bases sitting between them. CDR3 length equals 17 residues. Germline CDR1 reads SGDLS; CDR2 reads YYNGEE. The DNA of the CDR3 is TGTGCCAGCAGCGTAGACGACGGTAGAAACTCCTACAATGAGCAGTTCTTC. This encodes CASSVDDGRNSYNEQFF.

This clonotype has a single count. The rearrangement links TRBV25-1 to TRBJ2-5; the D is unclear. The J call is doubtful: the DNA matches TRBJ2-1 better. Germline assignment: CDR1 MGHDK and CDR2 SYGVNS. This CDR3 has 15 residues. The DNA for the CDR3 is TGTGCCAGCAGTGAGATCAGTACCTCCTACAATGAGCAGTTCTTC. The encoded protein is CASSEISTSYNEQFF.

This clonotype has a count of ten or more. V gene TRBV20-1 combines with J gene TRBJ2-5, with a tentative D call TRBD2 (6 bases). Germline V gene lookup returns CDR1 DFQATT and CDR2 SNEGSKA (reference sequence). The V end was cut by 0 bases, the J end by 5 bases, with 10 bases between. CDR3 length: 13 amino acids. CDR3 nucleotides: TGCAGTGCTAGAGAGCGGGGTTGGGAGACCCAGTACTTC. As protein: CSARERGWETQYF.

The chain combines TRBV9 with TRBJ2-5, with TRBD2 matching 10 bases. CDR1 is SGDLS and CDR2 is YYNGEE in the germline V gene. J gave up 5 bases and V 3 bases, and 7 bases lay outside the gene matches. This CDR3 region has 15 residues. The CDR3 sequence is CASSESGGAVETQYF. In nucleotides, the CDR3 is TGTGCCAGCAGCGAGAGCGGGGGGGCCGTCGAGACCCAGTACTTC.

This clonotype has ten or more counts. The chain carries TRBV5-6 and TRBJ1-1; D is ambiguous. The CDR3 runs to 11 residues. Trimming took off 4 bases at V and 7 bases at J, with 8 bases between the two ends. Germline V gene lookup returns CDR1 SGHDT and CDR2 YYEEEE. CDR3 region: CASSRAGEAFF. The DNA for the CDR3 is TGTGCCAGCAGCCGGGCCGGTGAAGCTTTCTTT.

The rearrangement joins TRBV5-8 to TRBJ2-5, with D uncertain. Trimming removed 4 bases at V and 0 bases at J, with 13 bases between. Germline values: CDR1 SGHTS, CDR2 YDEGEE. This CDR3 is 15 amino acids long. CDR3: CASSGSVQYQETQYF. The CDR3 DNA reads as TGTGCCAGCAGCGGGTCTGTTCAGTACCAAGAGACCCAGTACTTC.

At least ten counts were recorded for this clonotype. The chain has TRBV27 and TRBJ1-1; no firm D call. This CDR3 region has 11 residues. Per germline, CDR1 MNHEY and CDR2 SMNVEV (reference sequence). The V and J ends lost 6 bases and 1 base respectively, with 3 bases between them. The CDR3 sequence: CASRRNTEAFF. The CDR3 nucleotides are TGTGCCAGCAGGCGGAACACTGAAGCTTTCTTT.

There are a few counts of this clonotype. The chain has TRBV25-1 and TRBJ1-2, with D hard to call. The CDR3 extends over 11 amino acids. The V gene's germline CDR1 is MGHDK and CDR2 SYGVNS. V was shortened by 5 bases and J by 8 bases, with 9 bases between the two germline ends. The CDR3 DNA follows: TGTGCCAGCAGTCCAGGCGGAGGCTACACCTTC. Translation: CASSPGGGYTF.

V gene TRBV29-1 combines with J gene TRBJ2-1; a weak D match, TRBD2 (6 bases). CDR3 length: 13 amino acids. Germline CDR1 is SQVTM and CDR2 is ANQGSEA. V was cut by 4 bases and J by 9 bases, with 16 bases left in between. The CDR3 DNA is TGCAGCGTTGCCACTAGATTTAGCGGTGAGCAGTTCTTC. It yields the protein CSVATRFSGEQFF.

Note on this clonotype: The junction shows a germline mismatch at one end, possibly a read error. The chain joins TRBV29-1 to TRBJ1-2, with unresolved D. This CDR3 has 13 amino acids. Germline assignment: CDR1 SQVTM and CDR2 ANQGSEA. For the CDR3, the DNA is TGCAGCGTTGAAGACAGACGAAACTATGGCTACACTTTC. Protein: CSVEDRRNYGYTF.